This T cell receptor (beta chain) originates from a study of PD-1 blockade in classical Hodgkin lymphoma. Study-level background: Patients were administered nivolumab (3 mg/kg intravenously) every 2 weeks.

Following autologous stem cell transplantation, relapse occurred in every patient, and exposure to brentuximab vedotin varied. Germline CDR1 and CDR2: KGHSH and LQKENI. The CDR3 runs to 16 residues. V was trimmed by 3 bases and J by 5 bases, leaving 19 bases between them. Regarding the study as a whole: When set against healthy donors, newly diagnosed patients were reported to show lower baseline TCR diversity. Possibly reflecting disease activity or prior therapy, repertoire differences have causes that remain undefined. CD4+ but not CD8+ TCR diversity rose significantly by C4D1.

Profiling relied on immunoSEQ multiplex PCR, and the TCRdb table lists in-frame clones only, not all of them. The sample holds 11,000 to 15,000 clones, about 80% seen once. On this clone: What it recognizes is unknown.

This sequence joins TRBV18 and TRBJ1-1, with D tentatively TRBD1 (5 bases). The sample consisted of peripheral blood mononuclear cells (PBMCs), taken at baseline. The receptor comes from a human donor with classical Hodgkin lymphoma. The CDR3 loop reads CASSPATVRGATEAFF. CDR3 nucleotide sequence: TGTGCCAGCTCACCCGCGACGGTTAGGGGCGCGACTGAAGCTTTCTTT.